The clone carrying this T cell receptor beta chain was picked up one time. Its antigen is still unknown. This CDR3 is built from 14 residues. Germline V CDR1 and CDR2: SGHNT, YYREEE (reference sequence). With V trimmed by 2 bases and J by 5 bases, 5 bases remained unmatched. Recent acute infections and vaccinations were absent in the healthy HIV-negative adult donors. A CD45RA+ naive subset and a CD45RA-negative memory subset were split from CD4+ cells. The source of the sample is a study of shared clonotypes between healthy human individuals. Findings of the study overall: Between a few donors, naive CD4 clonotypes were shared at a level of about 5%.

Authors' methods: ImmunoSEQ yielded junction-only sequences lacking quality scores, so filtering differed. Clones were sequenced by immunoSEQ multiplex PCR, and TCRdb holds only the in-frame ones, with some missing. Clonal size and the V and J genes are those of that table, whereas D and trimming came from the DNA. Of about 600,000 clones listed, almost 97% are singletons. The material sequenced was naive CD4+ T cells sorted from blood. Sample subset: CD45RA+ positively selected. The receptor's source is a woman in her 30s in good health. The genes are TRBV5-4 and TRBJ1-2, with 8 bases that match TRBD1. CDR3 DNA: TGTGCCAGCAGCTTTGGTACAGGGGGATATGGCTACACCTTC. Encoded protein: CASSFGTGGYGYTF.